The 14 T cell receptor beta chains reported below all come from one sample, sequenced in a study of blood T cell repertoires in COVID-19. The data were produced by immunoSEQ multiplex PCR, yet TCRdb's version contains in-frame clones alone and is incomplete. The sample contains roughly 150,000 clones, around 90% of which appear only once. Sequenced sample: peripheral blood. These TCRs come from a man between 50 and 59 years old who had recovered from COVID-19.

The rearrangement uses TRBV3-1 (or the pseudogene TRBV3-2) and TRBJ1-4; D gene unclear. CDR3 length: 15 amino acids. The V gene's germline CDR1 is LGHDT and CDR2 YNNKEL (reference sequence). Trimming stripped 4 bases from V and 3 bases from J, with 12 bases between. CDR3 sequence: CASSPIGGSNEKLFF. In DNA, the CDR3 is TGTGCCAGCAGCCCTATAGGAGGATCTAATGAAAAACTGTTTTTT.

The rearrangement joins TRBV9 to TRBJ1-2, with D possibly TRBD1 on 5 matching bases. Trimming cost V 4 bases and J 4 bases, with 17 bases left between them. The CDR3 is 15 residues long. Germline V lookup: CDR1 SGDLS, CDR2 YYNGEE. The DNA of the CDR3 is TGTGCCAGCAGCAGACAGACAGAACTCTCCTATGGCTACACCTTC. Its protein product is CASSRQTELSYGYTF.

This sequence joins TRBV27 and TRBJ2-7; D is undetermined. The germline CDR1 and CDR2 sequences are MNHEY and SMNVEV (reference sequence). The CDR3 sequence is 15 residues long. V dropped 3 bases and J dropped 0 bases, with 12 bases sitting between them. CDR3 residues: CASSLHPRSSYEQYF. The DNA for the CDR3 is TGTGCCAGCAGTTTGCACCCCCGGAGCTCCTACGAGCAGTACTTC.

On this clone: An end of the junction differs from the germline gene, which may be a read error. The rearrangement uses TRBV18 and TRBJ1-2; a possible D gene is TRBD1 (6 bases). The CDR3 has 15 residues. Germline V gene lookup returns CDR1 KGHSH and CDR2 LQKENI. In nucleotides, the CDR3 is TGTGCCAGCTCATCACCCCCCGGCCAGGGGAGTGGCTACACCTTC. This encodes CASSSPPGQGSGYTF.

The chain carries TRBV6-5 and TRBJ2-4; 11 nucleotides agree with TRBD1. Germline CDR1 MNHEY, CDR2 SVGAGI. The CDR3 is made up of 14 amino acids. Unmatched junction bases numbered 4, after V lost 8 bases and J lost 4 bases. CDR3 DNA: TGTGCCAGCGGAGGGGACAGGGGGAAAAACATTCAGTACTTC. It codes for CASGGDRGKNIQYF.

V gene TRBV10-3 combines with J gene TRBJ2-5; TRBD2 might be the D (5 bases). There are 14 residues in the CDR3. The V gene lost 5 bases and the J gene lost 7 bases, with 17 bases spanning the gap. The germline gives CDR1 ENHRY, CDR2 SYGVKD. CDR3 coding DNA: TGTGCCATCAGTACCCGGACCGGCGGGTTGACCCAGTACTTC. Translating it yields CAISTRTGGLTQYF.

The chain combines TRBV6-5 with TRBJ2-7; maybe TRBD2 (6 bases). This CDR3 is 12 amino acids long. From germline, CDR1 is MNHEY and CDR2 SVGAGI. V lost 4 bases, J lost 4 bases, and 8 bases lay in between. CDR3 bases: TGTGCCAGCAGTTCGGGACTTTACGAGCAGTACTTC. Translating it yields CASSSGLYEQYF.

The chain recombines TRBV5-6 with TRBJ1-2, with TRBD1 matching 7 bases. Germline trimming cut 2 bases from V and 7 bases from J; bases unmatched to any gene: 2. Germline V gives CDR1 SGHDT, CDR2 YYEEEE. The CDR3 is made up of 12 amino acids. The CDR3 sequence is CASSLGGRGYTF. CDR3 in DNA: TGTGCCAGCAGCTTAGGGGGCCGTGGCTACACCTTC.

The chain employs TRBV9 and TRBJ1-3, with 8 bases fitting TRBD1. J was trimmed by 0 bases and V by 4 bases; bases with no gene match: 6. Germline assignment: CDR1 SGDLS and CDR2 YYNGEE. The CDR3 loop spans 16 amino acids. The CDR3 DNA follows: TGTGCCAGCAGCTTGGACAGGGCCACCTCTGGAAACACCATATATTTT. This codes for CASSLDRATSGNTIYF.

This clone was picked up one time. The rearrangement joins TRBV6-5 to TRBJ2-4; 10 positions match TRBD2. Looked up from germline, CDR1 is MNHEY and CDR2 is SVGAGI. J gave up 4 bases and V 0 bases, and 3 bases lay outside the gene matches. The CDR3 is made up of 16 amino acids. This CDR3 is CASSYSISGGKNIQYF. DNA for the CDR3: TGTGCCAGCAGTTACTCGATTAGCGGGGGGAAAAACATTCAGTACTTC.

V and J are TRBV7-6 and TRBJ2-1; D possibly corresponds to TRBD2 (6 bases). V gave up 1 base and J gave up 4 bases, with 11 bases separating them. Germline V gives CDR1 SGHVS, CDR2 FNYEAQ. The CDR3 has 15 amino acids. CDR3 residues: CASSLVPAGYNEQFF. In nucleotides, the CDR3 is TGTGCCAGCAGCTTAGTCCCCGCGGGATACAATGAGCAGTTCTTC.

The chain has TRBV5-4 and TRBJ2-7; the match to TRBD1 covers 9 bases. The CDR3 has 15 residues. Germline loops: CDR1 SGHNT, CDR2 YYREEE (reference sequence). J lost 5 bases, V lost 4 bases, and 10 bases had no gene match. The CDR3 DNA follows: TGTGCCAGCAGCATGGGGGACAGGGTAGGACACGAGCAGTACTTC. This gives the protein CASSMGDRVGHEQYF. The full variable domain, its missing parts supplied by reference TRBV5-4 and TRBJ2-7, is ETGVTQSPTHLIKTRGQQVTLRCSSQSGHNTVSWYQQALGQGPQFIFQYYREEENGRGNFPPRFSGLQFPNYSSELNVNALELDDSALYLCASSMGDRVGHEQYFGPGTRLTVT.

The CDR3 protein is CASSYSPGGTGGNFF. DNA for the CDR3: TGTGCCAGCAGTTACTCCCCCGGCGGGACAGGGGGTAATTTCTTT. This sequence joins TRBV6-2 or TRBV6-3 and TRBJ1-1, with 11 bases lining up with TRBD1. CDR1 MNHEY and CDR2 SVGEGT come from the germline V gene. V dropped 0 bases and J dropped 13; count of bases not matched to a gene: 10. This CDR3 comprises 15 residues.

The J gene is TRBJ1-5, the V gene TRBV5-5; tentative D call: TRBD1 (6 bases). V was pared by 0 bases and J by 5 bases, with 12 bases between. The CDR3 extends over 15 amino acids. The germline V gene has CDR1 SGHKS and CDR2 YYEKEE (reference sequence). CDR3 DNA sequence: TGTGCCAGCAGCTTGGAACAGGGTGCGTATCAGCCCCAGCATTTT. Translating it yields CASSLEQGAYQPQHF.